What follows describes a single TCR beta chain. Its antigen is as yet unknown. Germline V gene data show CDR1 as SEHNR and CDR2 as FQNEAQ (reference sequence). This CDR3 is built from 14 residues. V was clipped by 6 bases and J by 8 bases; unmatched bases: 8. Semi-nested PCR with Nested Universal Primer A followed constant-region reverse priming of full-length variable regions. TCRdb used MiXCR to reprocess the 5' RACE reads, holding one entry per CDR3 protein. The sample has roughly 54,000 distinct CDR3 sequences; 15% to 20% are singletons. Study results and limitations: Greatest tumor Treg TCR overlap was with tumor naive CD4+ cells. Tumor memory CD4+ T cell TCR gene usage was found to cluster with blood and lymph node memory CD4+ cells and with lymph node naive CD4+ cells.

The sample taken for sequencing was naive CD4+ T cells sorted from blood. Subset defined: naive CD4+ T cells, CD4+CD45RA+CD25-. This receptor was identified in a female donor with breast cancer. The chain uses TRBV7-9 and TRBJ1-4, with 8 bases lining up with TRBD1. The CDR3 nucleotides are TGTGCCAGCAGTGAGGGAGCAGGGGGCGAAAAACTGTTTTTT. Its protein is CASSEGAGGEKLFF.